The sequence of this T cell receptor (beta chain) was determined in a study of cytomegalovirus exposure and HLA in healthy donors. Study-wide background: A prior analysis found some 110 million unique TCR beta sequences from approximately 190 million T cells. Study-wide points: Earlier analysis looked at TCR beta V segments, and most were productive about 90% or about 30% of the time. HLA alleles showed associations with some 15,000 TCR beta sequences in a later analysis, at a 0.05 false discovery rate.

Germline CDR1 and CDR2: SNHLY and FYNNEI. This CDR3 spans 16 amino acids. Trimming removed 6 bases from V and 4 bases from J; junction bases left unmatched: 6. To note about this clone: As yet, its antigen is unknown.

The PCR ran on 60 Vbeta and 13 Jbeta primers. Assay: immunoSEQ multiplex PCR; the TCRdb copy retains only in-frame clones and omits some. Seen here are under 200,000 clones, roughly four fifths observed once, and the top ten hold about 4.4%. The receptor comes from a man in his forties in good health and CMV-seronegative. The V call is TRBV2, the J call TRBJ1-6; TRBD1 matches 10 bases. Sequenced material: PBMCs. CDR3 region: CASRMTGGVYNSPLHF. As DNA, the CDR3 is TGTGCCAGCAGGATGACAGGGGGCGTATATAATTCACCCCTCCACTTT.